This T cell receptor beta chain was observed in a study of early T cells in non-severe SARS-CoV-2 infection. Ten or more counts support this clonotype. Separate cDNA molecules each had unique molecular identifiers attached to them. TCRdb called the 5' RACE reads again in MiXCR, with one record for every CDR3 protein. This sample has 30,000 or so distinct CDR3 sequences; around 5.8% occur once, and the top ten carry 5% to 5.5%. Specimen: whole blood. This receptor was taken from an adult who was a healthcare worker with PCR-confirmed SARS-CoV-2 infection or an uninfected control (not recorded which).

CDR3 residues: CASRTVSTDTQYF. CDR3 in DNA: TGTGCCAGCAGAACCGTTAGCACAGATACGCAGTATTTT. This rearrangement joins TRBV7-9 to TRBJ2-3; D gene uncertain. V shed 6 bases and J shed 0 bases, with 7 bases lying between them. The CDR3 is 13 amino acids. The germline V gene has CDR1 SEHNR and CDR2 FQNEAQ (reference sequence). Looking up the rest from reference TRBV7-9 and TRBJ2-3 gives the full variable domain: DTGVSQNPRHKITKRGQNVTFRCDPISEHNRLYWYRQTLGQGPEFLTYFQNEAQLEKSRLLSDRFSAERPKGSFSTLEIQRTEQGDSAMYLCASRTVSTDTQYFGPGTRLTVL.